This TCR beta chain was recorded in a study of T-cell reconstitution after alpha-beta-depleted transplantation in children. General study results and limits: About two months after transplant, alpha-beta T cells reportedly came from several hundred expanded graft clones. Certain patients had high TCRbeta diversity at day 60, and it came from recipient T cells and thymic progenitors that survived. The authors attributed T-cell counts and diversity one year after transplant mostly to newly produced T cells.

A TCRbeta library incorporating unique molecular identifiers was prepared. TCRdb re-derived calls from the PCR reads in MiXCR, one entry per CDR3 protein. This sample has 500,000 to 650,000 distinct CDR3 sequences; 13% occur once, and the top ten carry about 2.2%. The V gene lost 3 bases and the J gene lost 2 bases, with 16 bases spanning the gap. The germline V gene has CDR1 SGDLS and CDR2 YYNGEE. CDR3 length: 16 residues. This clonotype was observed a few times. Its specificity is not known. This clonotype was sampled from a male patient younger than 18 who had a stem cell transplant for acute myeloid leukemia, so the T cells may come from the graft donor. The gene calls are TRBV9 and TRBJ2-3; D remains unclear. The sequencing used PBMCs, mostly from graft donor cells, collected 360 days after TCRalphabeta/CD19-depleted stem cell transplant. Here the CDR3 reads CASSGGPRISTDTQYF. The DNA for the CDR3 is TGTGCCAGCAGCGGTGGACCCCGGATCTCCACAGATACGCAGTATTTT. The complete variable domain, with remaining parts taken from reference TRBV9 and TRBJ2-3, reads DSGVTQTPKHLITATGQRVTLRCSPRSGDLSVYWYQQSLDQGLQFLIQYYNGEERAKGNILERFSAQQFPDLHSELNLSSLELGDSALYFCASSGGPRISTDTQYFGPGTRLTVL.